This paragraph reports one T cell receptor beta chain. The specificity of this receptor is unknown. From the germline J gene comes the end of the CDR3, since the read stops 3 residues before it. This sample was taken from a study of T cells in women clearing cervical HPV infection listed by TCRdb under 2018. A note on the overall study: The cases were 20 to 30 women with histologically confirmed HPV16-related CIN3 or worse, and 2 of those women had invasive cancers. The controls were over 20 women whose single incident HPV16 infection cleared within 12 months with no development of precancer or cancer. Blood from cases was drawn at the visit where the lesion was first identified, while blood from controls was drawn once the infection was no longer detected. For cases, the median interval between lesion detection and blood sampling was around 160 days, with an interquartile range of roughly 90 to 200 days. HLA typing was available for only a few women, so HLA type could not be excluded as a confounder. Nested within Costa Rica's Guanacaste HPV Natural History Study, an exploratory proof-of-principle case-control study compared TCR repertoires across cervical HPV16 outcomes. Cases and controls were matched on year of sample collection and on age within five years. Cases had a median age of roughly 36 years and controls had a median age of about 37, with no significant differences in baseline characteristics. The parent cohort enrolled 9,000 to 13,000 women aged 18 or older in Guanacaste, Costa Rica, in about 1992 to 1994 and followed the women for around 7 years. Five blinded duplicates per group were added as quality controls, so that 60 or so samples were obtained: around 50 participants and around 10 replicates.

Using the immunoSEQ assay, multiplex PCR amplified TCR beta CDR3 regions from an average of around 1,300 ng of genomic DNA per sample. The assay corrected primer bias using a complete synthetic TCR repertoire to establish an amplification baseline. The amplicons were sequenced on the Illumina platform. The paper's data handling went like this. Sequence errors were corrected by clustering with frequency ratios and a modified nearest-neighbor algorithm, and the sequences were then analyzed in the immunoSEQ Analyzer using IMGT gene definitions. TCR richness and evenness were averaged over 20 rarefaction repeats at each rarefaction depth, excluding samples with fewer sequences than the depth. Wilcoxon rank sum tests with FDR correction were used to compare relative abundances of V, D and J genes between the groups. For the blinded duplicates, the intraclass correlation was 90% to 97% for TCR richness and averaged 76.4% across roughly 72 gene segments. TCRdb holds this immuneACCESS table with in-frame rearrangements only. Some clones are missing; in checked studies, unresolved V genes explain under half, and the rest has no known cause. That table gives V, J and clone size, and the DNA gave D and trimming. This sample's clone table shows 20,000 to 25,000 clones. Of the sample, 6.6% falls within the top ten clones.

Every participant had a single incident cervical HPV16 infection, and prevalent HPV16 infections were excluded. Cervical HPV DNA was detected with MY09/MY11 PCR, and genotyping was done by dot-blot hybridization. Around 16 mL of heparinized blood was centrifuged, after which the buffy coat was aliquoted, frozen at -30 degrees C, and then stored at -80 degrees C. Genomic DNA was extracted from buffy coat specimens using QIAGEN kits. Summary of the overall study and its limitations: Because T-cell numbers per sample were unknown, differences in richness could reflect varying T-cell content rather than repertoire biology. Cases had lower TRBV6-7 relative abundance than controls (approximately 0.11% versus 0.16%; Bonferroni P = 0.0008). Random forest classifiers that combined richness and V gene abundances separated cases from controls with an estimated AUC of around 0.83. Significantly higher TCR repertoire richness was observed in CIN3+ cases than in controls across sequencing depths, whereas no difference in evenness was found. Whether associations preceded infection or resulted from infection could not be shown with the cross-sectional design, and effector/memory subsets and HPV-specific T cells were not isolated.

From the germline V gene, CDR1 is MDHEN and CDR2 is SYDVKM. Including cysteine and phenylalanine, the CDR3 has 15 amino acids. The DNA covers only part of the CDR3, 36 bases in frame from base 1. Clipping removes 8 bases from V and 4 bases from J, with 10 as the unmatched junction base count. The chain is encoded by TRBV28 joined to TRBJ2-1; 8 central bases correspond to TRBD2. This TCR derives from a woman aged 18 to 75 with a cervical HPV16 infection that either progressed to CIN3+ or cleared (not recorded which). Sequencing was done on a sample of blood buffy coat. The CDR3 reads as follows: CASQPASGQYNEQFF. The CDR3 bases that were read are TGTGCCAGCCAACCCGCTAGCGGGCAATACAATGAG.